This T cell receptor (beta chain) was sequenced in a study of CD8 T cells in Susac syndrome. This clonotype was found once. An amount of RNA that ranged from roughly 0.5 to 1 ug was reverse transcribed with random hexamers. TCRdb re-derived calls from the immunoSEQ multiplex PCR reads in MiXCR, one entry per CDR3 protein. The sample yields about 150,000 distinct CDR3 sequences, 95% to 96% seen once. The germline V gene has CDR1 DFQATT and CDR2 SNEGSKA (reference sequence). V gave up 3 bases and J gave up 2 bases; unmatched junction bases: 2. The CDR3 length is 15 residues. The multiple sclerosis controls consisted of treatment-naive patients with relapsing-remitting disease, either stable or active. Negative isolation was used for CD8+ and CD4+ T cells, and FACS enrichment was applied to TEMRA cells.

The chain employs TRBV20-1 and TRBJ2-3, with 13 bases fitting TRBD2. Sequencing was done on a sample of CD8+ T cells from PBMCs. This receptor was identified in a human donor with multiple sclerosis. The DNA for the CDR3 is TGCAGTGCTAGGGGACTAGCGGGGTCCACAGATACGCAGTATTTT. It codes for CSARGLAGSTDTQYF.